The present TCR beta chain was sequenced within a study of T cell responses to AZD1222 COVID-19 vaccine. Whole-study findings and limits: A rise in Spike-specific TCR breadth and depth followed two AZD1222 doses.

The V gene's germline CDR1 is KGHDR and CDR2 SFDVKD. The CDR3 totals 11 residues. Trimming cost V 4 bases and J 4 bases, with 4 bases left between them. Some clones are missing from TCRdb's copy, which holds only in-frame ones; the method was immunoSEQ multiplex PCR. The data hold approximately 190,000 clones, with 80% to 90% observed a single time. As regards this clone: The antigen remains unidentified. The same CDR3 can be traced to other DNA sequences in this sample.

The V call is TRBV24-1, the J call TRBJ2-7, with D hard to call. This TCR came from an adult in good health. This sample comprised peripheral blood, obtained on day 0 of MenACWY control vaccination. CDR3 sequence reads: CATSEGYEQYF. CDR3 coding DNA: TGTGCCACCAGTGAGGGGTACGAGCAGTACTTC.